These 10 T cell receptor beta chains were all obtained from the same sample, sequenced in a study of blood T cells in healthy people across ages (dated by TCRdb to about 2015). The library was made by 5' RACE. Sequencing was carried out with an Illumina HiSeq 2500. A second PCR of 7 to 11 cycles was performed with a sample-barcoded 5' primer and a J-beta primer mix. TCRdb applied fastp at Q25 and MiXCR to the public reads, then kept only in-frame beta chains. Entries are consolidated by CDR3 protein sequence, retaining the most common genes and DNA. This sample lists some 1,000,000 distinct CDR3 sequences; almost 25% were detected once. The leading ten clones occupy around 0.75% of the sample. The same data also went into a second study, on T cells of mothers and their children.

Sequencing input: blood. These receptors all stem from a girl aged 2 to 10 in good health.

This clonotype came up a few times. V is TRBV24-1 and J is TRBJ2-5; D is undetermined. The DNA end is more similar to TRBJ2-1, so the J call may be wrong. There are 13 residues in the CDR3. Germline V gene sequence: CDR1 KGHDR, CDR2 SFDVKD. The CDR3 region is CATSVGAAKQQFF. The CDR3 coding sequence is TGTGCCACCAGTGTCGGTGCGGCAAAACAGCAGTTCTTC.

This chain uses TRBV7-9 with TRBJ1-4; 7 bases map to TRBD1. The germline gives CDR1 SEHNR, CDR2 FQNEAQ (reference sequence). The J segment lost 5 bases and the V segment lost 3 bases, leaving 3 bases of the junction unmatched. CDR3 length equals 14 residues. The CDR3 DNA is TGTGCCAGCAGCTTCGGGACAGAAAATGAAAAACTGTTTTTT. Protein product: CASSFGTENEKLFF.

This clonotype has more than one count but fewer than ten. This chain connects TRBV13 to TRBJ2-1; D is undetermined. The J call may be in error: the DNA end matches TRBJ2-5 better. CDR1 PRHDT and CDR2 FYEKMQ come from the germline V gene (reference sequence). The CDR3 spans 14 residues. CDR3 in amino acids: CASSDVDSQETQYF. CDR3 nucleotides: TGTGCCAGCAGCGACGTTGACTCGCAAGAGACCCAGTACTTC.

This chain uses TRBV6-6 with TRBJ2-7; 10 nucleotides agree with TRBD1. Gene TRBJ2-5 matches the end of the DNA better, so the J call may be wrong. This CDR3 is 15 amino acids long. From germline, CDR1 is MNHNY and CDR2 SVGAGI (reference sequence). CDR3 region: CASSYNRDRGGTQYF. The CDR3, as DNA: TGTGCCAGCAGTTACAATCGGGACAGGGGAGGGACCCAGTACTTC.

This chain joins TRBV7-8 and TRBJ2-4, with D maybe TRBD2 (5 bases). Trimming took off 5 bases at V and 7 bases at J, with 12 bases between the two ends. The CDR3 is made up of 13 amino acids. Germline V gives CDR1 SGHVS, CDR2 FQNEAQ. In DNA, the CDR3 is TGTGCCAGCAGCCTCGACGGGATGAACATTCAGTACTTC. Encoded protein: CASSLDGMNIQYF.

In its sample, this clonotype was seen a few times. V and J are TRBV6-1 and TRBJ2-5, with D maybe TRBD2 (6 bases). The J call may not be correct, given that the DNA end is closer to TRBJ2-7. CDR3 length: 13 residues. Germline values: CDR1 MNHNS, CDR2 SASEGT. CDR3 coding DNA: TGTGCCAGCAGCGAGTTTCCCGGGGGCGAGCAGTACTTC. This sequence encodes CASSEFPGGEQYF.

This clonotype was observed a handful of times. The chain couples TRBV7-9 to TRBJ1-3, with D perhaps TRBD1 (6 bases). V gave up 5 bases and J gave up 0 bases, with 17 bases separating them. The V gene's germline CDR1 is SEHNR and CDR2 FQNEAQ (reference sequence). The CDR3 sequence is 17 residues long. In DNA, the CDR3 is TGTGCCAGCAGCCGAGGGACACTCGCTGCCTCTGGAAACACCATATATTTT. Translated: CASSRGTLAASGNTIYF. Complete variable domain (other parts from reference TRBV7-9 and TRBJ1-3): DTGVSQNPRHKITKRGQNVTFRCDPISEHNRLYWYRQTLGQGPEFLTYFQNEAQLEKSRLLSDRFSAERPKGSFSTLEIQRTEQGDSAMYLCASSRGTLAASGNTIYFGEGSWLTVV.

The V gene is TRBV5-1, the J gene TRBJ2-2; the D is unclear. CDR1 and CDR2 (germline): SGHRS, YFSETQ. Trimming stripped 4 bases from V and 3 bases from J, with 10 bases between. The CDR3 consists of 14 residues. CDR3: CASSNRVDTGELFF. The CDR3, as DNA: TGCGCCAGCAGCAATAGGGTGGACACCGGGGAGCTGTTTTTT.

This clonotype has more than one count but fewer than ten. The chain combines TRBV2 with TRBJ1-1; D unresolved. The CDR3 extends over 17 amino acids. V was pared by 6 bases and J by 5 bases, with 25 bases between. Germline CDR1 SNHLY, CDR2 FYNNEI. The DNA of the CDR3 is TGTGCCAGCAGCCGCGAACCCGGACTCTCGAAGGGAACTGAAGCTTTCTTT. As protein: CASSREPGLSKGTEAFF.

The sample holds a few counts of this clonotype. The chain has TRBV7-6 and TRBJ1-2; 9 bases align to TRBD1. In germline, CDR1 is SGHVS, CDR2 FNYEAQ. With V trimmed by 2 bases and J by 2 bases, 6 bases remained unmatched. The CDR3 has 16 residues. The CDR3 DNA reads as TGTGCCAGCAGCTTAAACCCGGGACAGGGAAACTATGGCTACACCTTC. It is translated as CASSLNPGQGNYGYTF.